The clone carrying this T cell receptor (beta chain) showed up many times. Its antigen remains unknown. A J-beta primer mix and a sample-barcoded 5' primer were used in a second PCR of roughly 6 to 12 cycles. TCRdb analysed the 5' RACE reads with MiXCR anew, one entry per CDR3 protein. The sample shows more than 1,400,000 distinct CDR3 sequences, 35% to 45% of them seen only once. The sample comes from a study of blood T cells in healthy people across ages. V lost 0 bases to trimming and J lost 4 bases, with 9 bases between them. The length of the CDR3 is 13 residues. Germline values: CDR1 DFQATT, CDR2 SNEGSKA (reference sequence). Overall study findings and caveats: Percentage of naive T cells showed a strong correlation with TCR beta diversity.

The sample consisted of blood. This chain links TRBV20-1 with TRBJ1-2; D might be TRBD1 (5 bases). This receptor was identified in a woman aged 18-35 years in good health. The CDR3 coding sequence is TGCAGTGCTAGAGATGGGGCGGGCTATGGCTACACCTTC. Protein product: CSARDGAGYGYTF.